This section outlines one T cell receptor beta chain sequence together with its context. This record comes from a study of blood T cell repertoires in COVID-19. Sequenced by immunoSEQ multiplex PCR; TCRdb stores in-frame clones only, minus some. This table holds fewer than 300,000 clones, around 83% found once. The junction had 8 bases not matched to a gene; V was cut back by 10 bases and J by 1 base. Looked up from germline, CDR1 is SGHNT and CDR2 is YYREEE (reference sequence). The CDR3 has 15 residues. V gene TRBV5-4 combines with J gene TRBJ2-2; TRBD2 aligns across 9 bases. The TCR sequence derives from a man at least 80 years old with acute or convalescent COVID-19. The sequencing input was peripheral blood. The CDR3 coding sequence is TGTGCCGTTATAGCGGGGGCCTTGAACACCGGGGAGCTGTTTTTT. Its translation: CAVIAGALNTGELFF.